The clone carrying this T cell receptor beta chain was found a few times. These data belong to a study of blood T cells in healthy people across ages. Sample-barcoded 5' priming and a J-beta primer mix drove a second PCR of roughly 6 to 12 cycles. TCRdb re-derived calls from the 5' RACE reads in MiXCR, one entry per CDR3 protein. The sample has roughly 1,000,000 distinct CDR3 sequences; roughly a quarter are singletons. CDR3 length: 15 amino acids. V gave up 2 bases and J gave up 2 bases; unmatched junction bases: 4. Germline-derived CDR1 and CDR2 are SGDLS and YYNGEE. The same sample was also studied in work on T cells of mothers and their children.

Sample: blood. The sequence was obtained from a girl aged 2-9 years in good health. This chain connects TRBV9 to TRBJ2-3; 8 bases match TRBD2. The CDR3 region is CASSVTSGNTDTQYF. The CDR3 DNA reads as TGTGCCAGCAGCGTCACTAGCGGAAACACAGATACGCAGTATTTT.